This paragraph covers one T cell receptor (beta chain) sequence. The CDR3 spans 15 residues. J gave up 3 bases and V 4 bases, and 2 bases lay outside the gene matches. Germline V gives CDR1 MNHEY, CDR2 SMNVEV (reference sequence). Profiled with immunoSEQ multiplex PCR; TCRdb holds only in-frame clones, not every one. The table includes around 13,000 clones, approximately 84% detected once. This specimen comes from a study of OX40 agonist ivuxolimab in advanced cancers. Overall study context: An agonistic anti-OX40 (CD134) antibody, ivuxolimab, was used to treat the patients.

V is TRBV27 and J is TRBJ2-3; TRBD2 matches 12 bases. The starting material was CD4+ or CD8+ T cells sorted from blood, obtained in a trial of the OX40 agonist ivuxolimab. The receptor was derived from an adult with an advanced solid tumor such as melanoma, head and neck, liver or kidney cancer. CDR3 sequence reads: CASSSLAGGTDTQYF. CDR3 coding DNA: TGTGCCAGCAGTTCACTAGCGGGAGGAACAGATACGCAGTATTTT.